Below, 24 T cell receptor beta chains from the same sample are listed, as sequenced in a study of T cell responses to AZD1222 COVID-19 vaccine. Clones were sequenced by immunoSEQ multiplex PCR, and TCRdb holds only the in-frame ones, with some missing. The table records fewer than 150,000 clones, about 87% of them present only once. The sequencing used peripheral blood, collected on day 0 of AZD1222 vaccination. These receptors were taken from an adult in good health.

The CDR3 loop is CASGTGGGQPQHF. The CDR3 DNA follows: TGTGCTAGTGGCACAGGGGGCGGACAGCCCCAGCATTTT. This sequence joins TRBV12-5 and TRBJ1-5; 9 nucleotides line up with TRBD1. CDR1 is LGHNT and CDR2 is FRNRAP in the germline V gene. J gave up 7 bases and V 6 bases, and 4 bases lay outside the gene matches. The CDR3 contains 13 residues. The whole variable domain, filled in from reference TRBV12-5 and TRBJ1-5, reads DARVTQTPRHKVTEMGQEVTMRCQPILGHNTVFWYRQTMMQGLELLAYFRNRAPLDDSGMPKDRFSAEMPDATLATLKIQPSEPRDSAVYFCASGTGGGQPQHFGDGTRLSIL.

The V gene is TRBV19, the J gene TRBJ2-1; D is undetermined. This CDR3 is built from 16 residues. V lost 5 bases, J lost 4 bases, and 18 bases lay in between. Germline V lookup: CDR1 LNHDA, CDR2 SQIVND (reference sequence). The CDR3 DNA sequence: TGTGCCAGTAGTTGGCTGGGCTTGTCGGATTACAATGAGCAGTTCTTC. It yields the protein CASSWLGLSDYNEQFF.

V and J are TRBV25-1 and TRBJ2-7; D uncertain. The germline CDR1 and CDR2 sequences are MGHDK and SYGVNS. V lost 8 bases and J 6 bases, leaving 14 bases between the germline ends. The CDR3 consists of 12 residues. CDR3 sequence: CASYGSGGEQYF. Written as DNA, the CDR3 is TGTGCCAGCTACGGTTCGGGTGGCGAGCAGTACTTC.

The gene calls are TRBV7-6 and TRBJ2-7; 9 bases agree with TRBD2. J was trimmed by 5 bases and V by 1 base; bases with no gene match: 6. This CDR3 has 15 residues. Per the germline V gene, CDR1 is SGHVS and CDR2 is FNYEAQ. CDR3 coding DNA: TGTGCCAGCAGCTTAGACGCTCTAGCGGGAAACGAGCAGTACTTC. It yields the protein CASSLDALAGNEQYF.

V usage is TRBV24-1 and J usage is TRBJ2-3; 9 nucleotides align to TRBD1. CDR3 size: 16 residues. J was trimmed by 6 bases and V by 2 bases; bases with no gene match: 8. The germline gives CDR1 KGHDR, CDR2 SFDVKD. For the CDR3, the DNA is TGTGCCACCAGTGATTCACAGGGGGCCCTGATGGATACGCAGTATTTT. Translation gives CATSDSQGALMDTQYF.

The chain employs TRBV19 and TRBJ1-1; D is uncertain. The V end was cut by 8 bases, the J end by 1 base, with 14 bases between. CDR1 and CDR2 (germline): LNHDA, SQIVND (reference sequence). This CDR3 is 14 amino acids long. The chain's CDR3 is CASGNWATNTEAFF. CDR3 bases: TGTGCCAGTGGCAATTGGGCTACGAACACTGAAGCTTTCTTT.

The V call is TRBV28, the J call TRBJ1-3; D is ambiguous. The CDR3 totals 15 residues. V dropped 2 bases and J dropped 0 bases, with 8 bases sitting between them. Per germline, CDR1 MDHEN and CDR2 SYDVKM. The CDR3 is CASSLRRFSGNTIYF. The DNA of the CDR3 is TGTGCCAGCAGTTTAAGACGGTTCTCTGGAAACACCATATATTTT.

This chain's CDR3 is CASSQQTGPFNLRQPQHF. CDR3 in DNA: TGTGCCAGCAGCCAACAGACAGGGCCGTTTAATCTTCGTCAGCCCCAGCATTTT. The rearrangement uses TRBV3-1 (or the pseudogene TRBV3-2) and TRBJ1-5; 7 bases match TRBD1. Germline values: CDR1 LGHDT, CDR2 YNNKEL (reference sequence). CDR3 size: 18 residues. The V segment lost 2 bases and the J segment 6 bases; nucleotides outside the gene matches: 16.

DNA of the CDR3: TGTGCCAGCAGCTTAGTAGGCGAGAACACTGAAGCTTTCTTT. Translated, it gives CASSLVGENTEAFF. This chain links TRBV7-3 with TRBJ1-1; D remains ambiguous. The V gene lost 2 bases and the J gene lost 1 base, with 8 bases spanning the gap. CDR1 and CDR2 from the germline V gene are SGHTA and FQGTGA. This CDR3 is built from 14 residues.

CDR3 sequence: CASSPRGAYYEQYF. Written as DNA, the CDR3 is TGCGCCAGCAGCCCACGAGGGGCCTACTACGAGCAGTACTTC. The chain links TRBV5-1 to TRBJ2-7; D possibly matches TRBD1 or TRBD2 (5 bases each). The CDR3 contains 14 residues. CDR1 SGHRS and CDR2 YFSETQ come from the germline V gene. Trimming cost V 4 bases and J 3 bases, with 14 bases left between them.

The J gene is TRBJ2-5, the V gene TRBV28; D not certain. CDR1 MDHEN and CDR2 SYDVKM come from the germline V gene. The CDR3 extends over 12 amino acids. The ends were cut back, 3 bases at V and 5 bases at J, with 7 bases in the middle. CDR3 region: CASSLIEETQYF. CDR3 DNA sequence: TGTGCCAGCAGTTTGATTGAGGAGACCCAGTACTTC.

This chain links TRBV7-2 with TRBJ2-1, with 8 bases matching TRBD1. Germline V gene lookup returns CDR1 SGHTA and CDR2 FQGNSA. V dropped 0 bases and J dropped 4; count of bases not matched to a gene: 11. This CDR3 region has 18 residues. Written as DNA, the CDR3 is TGTGCCAGCAGCTTAGCTTCCCAGGGGGCGGGCAAGTACAATGAGCAGTTCTTC. It specifies CASSLASQGAGKYNEQFF.

V usage is TRBV15 and J usage is TRBJ1-2; D possibly corresponds to TRBD1 (6 bases). Per germline, CDR1 LNHNV and CDR2 YYDKDF (reference sequence). CDR3 size: 14 residues. The germline V and J ends were trimmed by 5 bases and 1 base, with 11 bases remaining between them. DNA for the CDR3: TGTGCCACCAGCGGAAACAGGGTTAACTATGGCTACACCTTC. It translates to CATSGNRVNYGYTF.

This chain connects TRBV19 to TRBJ1-1; the D is unclear. Deletions cut 6 bases from V and 11 bases from J, with 16 bases between. This CDR3 is built from 12 residues. Germline V gives CDR1 LNHDA, CDR2 SQIVND (reference sequence). The CDR3 nucleotides read TGTGCCAGTAGCAGGTCCCTAAAGGCGGCTTTCTTT. Amino acids: CASSRSLKAAFF.

V gene TRBV6-5 combines with J gene TRBJ2-7, with D possibly being TRBD2 (6 bases). V lost 2 bases and J lost 1, with 9 bases in between. This CDR3 is 14 amino acids long. Germline V gene lookup returns CDR1 MNHEY and CDR2 SVGAGI. CDR3 sequence: CASSYRAGSYEQYF. The DNA for the CDR3 is TGTGCCAGCAGTTACCGAGCGGGTTCCTACGAGCAGTACTTC.

The chain employs TRBV5-1 and TRBJ2-5; 9 nucleotides align to TRBD2. The germline CDR1 and CDR2 sequences are SGHRS and YFSETQ. The CDR3 loop spans 18 amino acids. Trimming cost V 0 bases and J 4 bases; bases outside gene matches: 13. The CDR3 region has the DNA TGCGCCAGCAGCTTGGTTACGCTAGCGGGGAACCACCGAGAGACCCAGTACTTC. Amino acids: CASSLVTLAGNHRETQYF.

The rearrangement joins TRBV28 to TRBJ1-4; D gene ambiguous. Germline CDR1 reads MDHEN; CDR2 reads SYDVKM. Trimming took 3 bases from V and 0 from J, leaving 11 bases between them. This CDR3 has 16 amino acids. The CDR3 nucleotides read TGTGCCAGCAGTTTTCTCGGGGTTGCAACTAATGAAAAACTGTTTTTT. Translation: CASSFLGVATNEKLFF.

The V gene is TRBV2, the J gene TRBJ1-3; D unclear. V was trimmed by 1 base and J by 1 base, leaving 14 bases between them. Germline CDR1 is SNHLY and CDR2 is FYNNEI. The CDR3 is made up of 17 amino acids. CDR3 amino acids: CASSEVLGPTSGNTIYF. The CDR3 nucleotides are TGTGCCAGCAGTGAAGTTTTGGGTCCCACTTCTGGAAACACCATATATTTT.

This chain links TRBV30 with TRBJ1-5; no clear D gene. The ends were cut back, 1 base at V and 1 base at J, with 5 bases in the middle. The CDR3 length is 13 residues. Germline V gives CDR1 GTSNPN, CDR2 SVGIG (reference sequence). The CDR3 region is CAWSARSNQPQHF. As DNA, the CDR3 is TGTGCCTGGAGTGCAAGAAGCAATCAGCCCCAGCATTTT. The whole variable domain, filled in from reference TRBV30 and TRBJ1-5, reads SQTIHQWPATLVQPVGSPLSLECTVEGTSNPNLYWYRQAAGRGLQLLFYSVGIGQISSEVPQNLSASRPQDRQFILSSKKLLLSDSGFYLCAWSARSNQPQHFGDGTRLSIL.

This chain connects TRBV4-3 to TRBJ1-1; D uncertain. The CDR3 spans 15 residues. V was shortened by 1 base and J by 0 bases, with 9 bases between the two germline ends. Germline CDR1 reads LGHNA; CDR2 reads YSLEER. The CDR3: CASSQVEAMNTEAFF. CDR3 sequence (DNA): TGCGCCAGCAGCCAAGTCGAGGCAATGAACACTGAAGCTTTCTTT.

This chain connects TRBV5-1 to TRBJ2-1; a weak D match, TRBD1 (6 bases). This CDR3 spans 14 amino acids. V was cut by 5 bases and J by 4 bases, with 13 bases left in between. Germline assignment: CDR1 SGHRS and CDR2 YFSETQ. The CDR3 is CASSGTRGYNEQFF. The CDR3 region has the DNA TGCGCCAGCAGTGGGACAAGGGGGTACAATGAGCAGTTCTTC.

The genes are TRBV15 and TRBJ1-4; maybe TRBD1 (5 bases). CDR1 LNHNV and CDR2 YYDKDF come from the germline V gene (reference sequence). The CDR3 is 12 residues long. V was shortened by 6 bases and J by 8 bases, with 10 bases between the two germline ends. The CDR3, as DNA: TGTGCCACCAGAGGGGTAGACGAAAAACTGTTTTTT. Its translation: CATRGVDEKLFF.

J is TRBJ2-3 and V is TRBV5-1; D not resolved. The CDR3 contains 14 residues. The V end was cut by 0 bases, the J end by 3 bases, with 8 bases between. Germline lookup yields CDR1 SGHRS and CDR2 YFSETQ. CDR3: CASSLVIQTDTQYF. In DNA, the CDR3 is TGCGCCAGCAGCTTGGTTATCCAGACAGATACGCAGTATTTT.

The chain has TRBV15 and TRBJ1-1; 8 bases are a match to TRBD1. Unmatched junction bases numbered 7, after V lost 8 bases and J lost 2 bases. From germline, CDR1 is LNHNV and CDR2 YYDKDF (reference sequence). The CDR3 sequence is 14 residues long. The CDR3 here is CATATGEFNTEAFF. As DNA, the CDR3 is TGTGCCACCGCGACAGGGGAATTTAACACTGAAGCTTTCTTT. The variable domain in full, completed from reference TRBV15 and TRBJ1-1, reads DAMVIQNPRYQVTQFGKPVTLSCSQTLNHNVMYWYQQKSSQAPKLLFHYYDKDFNNEADTPDNFQSRRPNTSFCFLDIRSPGLGDTAMYLCATATGEFNTEAFFGQGTRLTVV.